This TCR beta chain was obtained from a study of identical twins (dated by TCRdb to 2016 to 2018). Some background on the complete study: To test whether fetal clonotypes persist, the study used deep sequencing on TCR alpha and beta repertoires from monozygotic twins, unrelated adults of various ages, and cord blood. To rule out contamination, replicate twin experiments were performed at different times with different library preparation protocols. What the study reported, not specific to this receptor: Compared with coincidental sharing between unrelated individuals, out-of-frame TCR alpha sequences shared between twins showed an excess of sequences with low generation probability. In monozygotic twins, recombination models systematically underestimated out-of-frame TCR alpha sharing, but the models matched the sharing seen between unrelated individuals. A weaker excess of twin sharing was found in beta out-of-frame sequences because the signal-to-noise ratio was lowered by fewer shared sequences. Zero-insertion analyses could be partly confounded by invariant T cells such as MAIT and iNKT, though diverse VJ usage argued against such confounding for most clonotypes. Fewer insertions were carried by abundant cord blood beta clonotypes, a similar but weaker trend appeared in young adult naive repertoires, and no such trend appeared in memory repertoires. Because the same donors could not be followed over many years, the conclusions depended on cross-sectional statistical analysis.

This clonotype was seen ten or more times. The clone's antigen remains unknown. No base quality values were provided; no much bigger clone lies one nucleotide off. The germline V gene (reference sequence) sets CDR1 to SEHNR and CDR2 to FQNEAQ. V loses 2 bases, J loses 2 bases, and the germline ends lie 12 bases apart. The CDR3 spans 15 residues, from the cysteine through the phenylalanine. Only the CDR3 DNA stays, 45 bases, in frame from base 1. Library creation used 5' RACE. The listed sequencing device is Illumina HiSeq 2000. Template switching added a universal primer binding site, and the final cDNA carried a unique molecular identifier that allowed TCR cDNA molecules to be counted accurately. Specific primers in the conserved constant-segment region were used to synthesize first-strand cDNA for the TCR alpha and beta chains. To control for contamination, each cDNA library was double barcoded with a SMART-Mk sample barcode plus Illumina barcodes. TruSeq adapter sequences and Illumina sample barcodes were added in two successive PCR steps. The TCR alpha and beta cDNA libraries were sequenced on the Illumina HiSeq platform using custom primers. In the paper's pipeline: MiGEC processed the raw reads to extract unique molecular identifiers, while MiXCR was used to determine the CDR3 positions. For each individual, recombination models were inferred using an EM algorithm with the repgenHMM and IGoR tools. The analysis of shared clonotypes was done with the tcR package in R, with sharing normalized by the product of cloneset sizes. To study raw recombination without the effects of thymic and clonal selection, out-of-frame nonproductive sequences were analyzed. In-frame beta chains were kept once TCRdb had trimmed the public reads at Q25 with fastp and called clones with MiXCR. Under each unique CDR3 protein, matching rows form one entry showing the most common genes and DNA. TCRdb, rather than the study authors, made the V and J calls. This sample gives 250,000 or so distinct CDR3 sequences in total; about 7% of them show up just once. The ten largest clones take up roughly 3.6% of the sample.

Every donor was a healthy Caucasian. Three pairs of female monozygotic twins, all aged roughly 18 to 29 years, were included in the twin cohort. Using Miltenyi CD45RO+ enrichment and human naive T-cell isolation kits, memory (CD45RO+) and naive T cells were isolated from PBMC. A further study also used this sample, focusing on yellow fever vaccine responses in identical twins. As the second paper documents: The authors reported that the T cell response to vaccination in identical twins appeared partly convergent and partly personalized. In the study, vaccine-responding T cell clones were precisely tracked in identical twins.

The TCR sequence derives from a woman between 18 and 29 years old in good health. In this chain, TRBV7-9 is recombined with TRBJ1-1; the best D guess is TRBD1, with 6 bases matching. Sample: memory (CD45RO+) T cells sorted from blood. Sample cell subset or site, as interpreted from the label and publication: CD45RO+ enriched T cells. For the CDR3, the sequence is CASSLRTTGNTEAFF. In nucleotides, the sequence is TGTGCCAGCAGCTTACGAACGACAGGTAACACTGAAGCTTTCTTT.